Listed here are 16 T cell receptor beta chains from one sample, sequenced in a study of blood T cell repertoires in COVID-19 (TCRdb year 2020). Libraries were built with the immunoSEQ multiplex PCR assay. TCRdb limited this immuneACCESS table to in-frame rearrangements with V and J called. A share of clones is missing; checked studies link under half to unresolved V genes, and the rest is unexplained. Within this sample are over 60,000 clones, with approximately 92% of them counted one time only. In total, the top ten clones hold approximately 10% of the sample. The specimen sequenced was peripheral blood. These receptors all come from a man at least 80 years old with acute or convalescent COVID-19.

V gene TRBV5-1 combines with J gene TRBJ2-7; 14 bases are shared with TRBD2. The V segment lost 5 bases and the J segment 5 bases; nucleotides outside the gene matches: 9. Germline CDR1 and CDR2: SGHRS and YFSETQ. The CDR3 extends over 16 amino acids. The CDR3 sequence: CASRTSGGAINDEQYF. In nucleotides, the CDR3 is TGCGCCAGCAGGACTAGCGGGGGGGCCATCAACGACGAGCAGTACTTC.

This clone appeared a single time. The genes are TRBV10-2 and TRBJ2-7, with 7 bases identical to TRBD1. The CDR3 totals 14 residues. V shed 7 bases and J 5 bases; nucleotides not matched to a gene: 11. The germline gives CDR1 WSHSY, CDR2 SAAADI. This CDR3 is CASTPRQGPDEQYF. DNA of the CDR3: TGCGCCAGCACTCCTCGACAGGGACCCGACGAGCAGTACTTC.

The chain recombines TRBV11-1 with TRBJ2-7; D possibly corresponds to TRBD2 (6 bases). In germline, CDR1 is SGHAT, CDR2 FQDESV (reference sequence). V lost 3 bases and J 5 bases, leaving 11 bases between the germline ends. This CDR3 comprises 13 residues. The CDR3 spells CASSFRGYDEQYF. The DNA for the CDR3 is TGTGCCAGCAGCTTCCGGGGGTATGACGAGCAGTACTTC.

This clone occurred once. The chain joins TRBV12-3 or TRBV12-4 to TRBJ1-1; no definite D call. The ends were cut back, 10 bases at V and 5 bases at J, with 14 bases in the middle. The length of the CDR3 is 12 residues. In nucleotides, the CDR3 is TGTGCCATCTGGCAGGATGAGACTGAAGCTTTCTTT. It codes for CAIWQDETEAFF.

The CDR3 bases are TGTGCCAGCAGCTCCAGGGACTCAAATTCCTACGAGCAGTACTTC. Translation: CASSSRDSNSYEQYF. This chain links TRBV7-9 with TRBJ2-7; a weak D match, TRBD2 (6 bases). The CDR3 totals 15 residues. Looked up from germline, CDR1 is SEHNR and CDR2 is FQNEAQ (reference sequence). V gave up 4 bases and J gave up 1 base, with 14 bases separating them.

This chain joins TRBV18 and TRBJ2-5, with D unclear. In germline, CDR1 is KGHSH, CDR2 LQKENI. CDR3 size: 15 residues. Deletions cut 3 bases from V and 3 bases from J, with 14 bases between. The CDR3 reads CASSPRSRWEETQYF. In DNA form, the CDR3 reads TGTGCCAGCTCACCGAGGAGCAGATGGGAAGAGACCCAGTACTTC. The full variable domain, in which reference TRBV18 and TRBJ2-5 provide the parts outside the CDR3, is NAGVMQNPRHLVRRRGQEARLRCSPMKGHSHVYWYRQLPEEGLKFMVYLQKENIIDESGMPKERFSAEFPKEGPSILRIQQVVRGDSAAYFCASSPRSRWEETQYFGPGTRLLVL.

This rearrangement joins TRBV5-1 to TRBJ2-7; 9 bases are a match to TRBD1. Per the germline V gene, CDR1 is SGHRS and CDR2 is YFSETQ. The CDR3 has 14 residues. V lost 0 bases and J lost 7; bases outside the gene matches: 5. This CDR3 reads CASSLGQGVEEQYF. The CDR3 coding sequence is TGCGCCAGCAGCTTGGGACAGGGGGTGGAGGAGCAGTACTTC.

This clone was seen only once. The V and J genes are TRBV30 and TRBJ1-5; D is perhaps TRBD1 (6 bases). Germline V gene sequence: CDR1 GTSNPN, CDR2 SVGIG (reference sequence). Trimming stripped 1 base from V and 3 bases from J, with 10 bases between. The CDR3 runs to 14 residues. Here the CDR3 reads CAWSAGQFNQPQHF. The CDR3 region has the DNA TGTGCCTGGAGTGCTGGACAGTTCAATCAGCCCCAGCATTTT. Full variable domain (outside the CDR3, taken from reference TRBV30 and TRBJ1-5): SQTIHQWPATLVQPVGSPLSLECTVEGTSNPNLYWYRQAAGRGLQLLFYSVGIGQISSEVPQNLSASRPQDRQFILSSKKLLLSDSGFYLCAWSAGQFNQPQHFGDGTRLSIL.

The V and J genes are TRBV30 and TRBJ2-7, with 7 positions matching TRBD2. The CDR3 spans 16 residues. V trimming: 1 base; J trimming: 5 bases; junction bases outside the gene matches: 14. Germline V gene sequence: CDR1 GTSNPN, CDR2 SVGIG (reference sequence). CDR3 in amino acids: CAWSAPPGGSYHEQYF. The CDR3 DNA is TGTGCCTGGAGTGCCCCCCCGGGCGGGAGTTACCACGAGCAGTACTTC. The whole variable domain, remainder taken from reference TRBV30 and TRBJ2-7, is SQTIHQWPATLVQPVGSPLSLECTVEGTSNPNLYWYRQAAGRGLQLLFYSVGIGQISSEVPQNLSASRPQDRQFILSSKKLLLSDSGFYLCAWSAPPGGSYHEQYFGPGTRLTVT.

The V gene is TRBV29-1, the J gene TRBJ1-3; D call uncertain. V was trimmed by 6 bases and J by 1 base, leaving 4 bases between them. Per the germline V gene, CDR1 is SQVTM and CDR2 is ANQGSEA. The CDR3 consists of 11 residues. For the CDR3, the DNA is TGCAGCGTCGAGTCTGGAAACACCATATATTTT. Protein sequence: CSVESGNTIYF.

The rearrangement links TRBV30 to TRBJ1-2; 7 nucleotides match TRBD1. V lost 4 bases to trimming and J lost 2 bases; unmatched junction nucleotides: 7. Per germline, CDR1 GTSNPN and CDR2 SVGIG (reference sequence). The CDR3 length is 14 residues. This chain's CDR3 is CAWNDRVRNYGYTF. The CDR3, as DNA: TGTGCCTGGAACGACAGGGTGCGAAACTATGGCTACACCTTC. Using reference TRBV30 and TRBJ1-2 for the parts outside the CDR3, the full variable domain is SQTIHQWPATLVQPVGSPLSLECTVEGTSNPNLYWYRQAAGRGLQLLFYSVGIGQISSEVPQNLSASRPQDRQFILSSKKLLLSDSGFYLCAWNDRVRNYGYTFGSGTRLTVV.

Written as DNA, the CDR3 is TGCGCCAGCAGCATCGCAGCCGGGGGAAGGGGCACTGAAGCTTTCTTT. It specifies CASSIAAGGRGTEAFF. The chain couples TRBV5-1 to TRBJ1-1; tentatively, D is TRBD1 (5 bases). Germline V gene data show CDR1 as SGHRS and CDR2 as YFSETQ. V was clipped by 4 bases and J by 4 bases, with 20 bases between them. This CDR3 has 16 residues. Looking up the rest from reference TRBV5-1 and TRBJ1-1 gives the full variable domain: KAGVTQTPRYLIKTRGQQVTLSCSPISGHRSVSWYQQTPGQGLQFLFEYFSETQRNKGNFPGRFSGRQFSNSRSEMNVSTLELGDSALYLCASSIAAGGRGTEAFFGQGTRLTVV.

This sequence joins TRBV3-1 (or the pseudogene TRBV3-2) and TRBJ1-1, with D possibly being TRBD1 (5 bases). V lost 1 base and J lost 4, with 7 bases in between. In germline, CDR1 is LGHDT, CDR2 YNNKEL (reference sequence). This CDR3 spans 13 amino acids. The CDR3 DNA is TGTGCCAGCAGCCAAGTCCAGGGCACTGAAGCTTTCTTT. Its translation: CASSQVQGTEAFF.

This chain connects TRBV12-5 to TRBJ2-3; D call uncertain. The CDR3 length is 15 residues. Germline values: CDR1 LGHNT, CDR2 FRNRAP. Trimming cost V 6 bases and J 0 bases, with 13 bases left between them. The CDR3 DNA follows: TGTGCTAGTGGCCCGGCGGTTTTGAGCACAGATACGCAGTATTTT. Protein: CASGPAVLSTDTQYF.

The chain links TRBV30 to TRBJ2-6; D is unresolved. The CDR3 is 14 residues long. Germline CDR1 is GTSNPN and CDR2 is SVGIG (reference sequence). The V and J ends lost 1 base and 2 bases respectively, with 6 bases between them. CDR3 nucleotide sequence: TGTGCCTGGAGTGGCGGAGCTGGGGCCAACGTCCTGACTTTC. Protein sequence: CAWSGGAGANVLTF.

This clone showed up just a few times. The chain combines TRBV19 with TRBJ2-7, with 9 bases that match TRBD1. Germline V gene sequence: CDR1 LNHDA, CDR2 SQIVND (reference sequence). CDR3 size: 13 residues. Germline trimming cut 6 bases from V and 5 bases from J; bases unmatched to any gene: 5. The CDR3 DNA follows: TGTGCCAGTAGAGGGACAGGGACGCACGAGCAGTACTTC. This translates into CASRGTGTHEQYF.